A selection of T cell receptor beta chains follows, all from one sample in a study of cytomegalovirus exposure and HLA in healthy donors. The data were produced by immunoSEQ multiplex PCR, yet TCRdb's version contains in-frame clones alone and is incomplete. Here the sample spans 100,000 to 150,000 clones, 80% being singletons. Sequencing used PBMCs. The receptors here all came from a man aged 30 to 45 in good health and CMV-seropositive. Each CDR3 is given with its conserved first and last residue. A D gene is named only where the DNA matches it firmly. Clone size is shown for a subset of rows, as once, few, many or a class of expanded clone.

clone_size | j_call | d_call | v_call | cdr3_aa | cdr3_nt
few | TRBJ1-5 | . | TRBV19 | CASRIYRMDDPNQPQHF | TGTGCCAGTAGGATTTACAGGATGGACGACCCTAATCAGCCCCAGCATTTT
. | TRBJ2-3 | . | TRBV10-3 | CAIMRGLQETQYF | TGTGCCATCATGCGGGGGCTACAGGAAACGCAGTATTTT
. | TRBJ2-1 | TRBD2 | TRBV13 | CASSPTGTSGGELSYNEQFF | TGTGCCAGCAGCCCCACCGGGACTAGCGGGGGTGAACTCTCCTACAATGAGCAGTTCTTC
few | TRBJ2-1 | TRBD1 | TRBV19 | CASSLGTGSSSEQFF | TGTGCCAGTAGTCTGGGGACAGGGAGTTCGAGTGAGCAGTTCTTC
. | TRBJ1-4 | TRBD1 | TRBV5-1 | CASSLGGQTNEKLFF | TGCGCCAGCAGCTTGGGGGGACAGACTAATGAAAAACTGTTTTTT
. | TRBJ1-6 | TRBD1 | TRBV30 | CAVFRDRHSPLHF | TGTGCCGTTTTCCGGGACAGACATTCACCCCTCCACTTT
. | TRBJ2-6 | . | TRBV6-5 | CATASPGGANVLTF | TGTGCCACCGCGTCCCCTGGTGGGGCCAACGTCCTGACTTTC
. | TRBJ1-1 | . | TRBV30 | CASRGMNTEAFF | TGTGCCTCCAGGGGCATGAACACTGAAGCTTTCTTT
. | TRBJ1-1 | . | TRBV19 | CASIRRGTHEAFF | TGTGCCAGTATCCGCAGGGGAACTCATGAAGCTTTCTTT
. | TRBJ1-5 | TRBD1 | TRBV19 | CASSIFGQGYNQPQHF | TGTGCCAGTAGTATTTTTGGACAGGGATACAATCAGCCCCAGCATTTT
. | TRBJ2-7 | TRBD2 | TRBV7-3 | CASSLESSGGYEQYF | TGTGCCAGCAGCTTAGAGTCTAGCGGGGGATACGAGCAGTACTTC
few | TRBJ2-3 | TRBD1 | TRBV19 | CAIGQGGSTDTQYF | TGTGCCATCGGACAGGGAGGTAGCACAGATACGCAGTATTTT
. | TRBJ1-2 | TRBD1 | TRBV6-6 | CASSPGTEYGYTF | TGTGCCAGCAGTCCAGGGACAGAATATGGCTACACCTTC
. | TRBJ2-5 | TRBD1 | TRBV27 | CASSYGQGAPYGSQYF | TGTGCCAGCAGTTATGGACAGGGGGCACCTTATGGGTCCCAGTACTTC
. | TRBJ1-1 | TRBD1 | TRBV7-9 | CASSSGQGRLNTEAFF | TGTGCCAGCAGCTCCGGACAGGGGAGGTTGAACACTGAAGCTTTCTTT
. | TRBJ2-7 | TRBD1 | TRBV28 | CASSFLLDRSYEQYF | TGTGCCAGCAGTTTTTTGTTGGACAGGTCCTACGAGCAGTACTTC
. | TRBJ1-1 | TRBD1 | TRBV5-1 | CASRMGTGNTEAFF | TGCGCCAGCAGGATGGGGACAGGGAACACTGAAGCTTTCTTT
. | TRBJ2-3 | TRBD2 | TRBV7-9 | CASSLARSGGAEDTQYF | TGTGCCAGCAGCTTAGCCCGTAGCGGGGGGGCTGAAGATACGCAGTATTTT
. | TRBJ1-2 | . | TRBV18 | CASSSGGTAGYTF | TGTGCCAGCTCATCGGGGGGGACTGCTGGCTACACCTTC
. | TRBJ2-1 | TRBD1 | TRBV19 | CASRQTGTGTDEQFF | TGTGCCAGTAGACAAACGGGGACAGGAACGGATGAGCAGTTCTTC
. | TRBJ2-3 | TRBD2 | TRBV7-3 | CASSLSPGLASDTQYF | TGTGCCAGCAGCTTATCTCCGGGACTAGCATCAGATACGCAGTATTTT
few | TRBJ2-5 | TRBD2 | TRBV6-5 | CASSYKASGGAETQYF | TGTGCCAGCAGTTACAAGGCTAGCGGGGGCGCGGAGACCCAGTACTTC
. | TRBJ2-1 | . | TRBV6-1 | CASSELRDEQFF | TGTGCCAGCAGTGAATTGAGGGATGAGCAGTTCTTC
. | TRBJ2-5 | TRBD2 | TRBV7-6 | CASSLGGGFETQYF | TGTGCCAGCAGCTTAGGGGGGGGATTCGAGACCCAGTACTTC
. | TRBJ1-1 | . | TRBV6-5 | CASTPVGGLNTEAFF | TGTGCCAGCACCCCAGTGGGGGGACTGAACACTGAAGCTTTCTTT
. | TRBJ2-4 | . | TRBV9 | CASSNRGGKNIQYF | TGTGCCAGCAGCAACAGGGGGGGCAAAAACATTCAGTACTTC
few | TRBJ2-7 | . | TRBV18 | CASSPSGTYEQYF | TGTGCCAGCTCACCATCGGGTACCTACGAGCAGTACTTC
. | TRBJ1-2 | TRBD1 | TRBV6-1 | CASSAVGTGVIYGYTF | TGTGCCAGCAGTGCAGTTGGGACAGGGGTGATCTATGGCTACACCTTC
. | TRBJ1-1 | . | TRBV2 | CASHRQDEAFF | TGTGCCAGCCATAGACAGGATGAAGCTTTCTTT
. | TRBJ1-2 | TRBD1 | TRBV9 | CASSVGQGGYYGYTF | TGTGCCAGCAGCGTAGGACAGGGGGGTTACTATGGCTACACCTTC
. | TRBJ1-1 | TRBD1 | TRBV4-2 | CASSQEPQDRANTEAFF | TGTGCCAGCAGCCAAGAACCACAAGACAGGGCGAACACTGAAGCTTTCTTT
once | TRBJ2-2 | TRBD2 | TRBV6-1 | CAIRLAGGRTGELFF | TGTGCCATCAGATTAGCGGGGGGGCGGACCGGGGAGCTGTTTTTT
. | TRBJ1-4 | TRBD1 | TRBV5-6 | CASSFDGQGNEKLFF | TGTGCCAGCAGCTTTGATGGACAGGGGAATGAAAAACTGTTTTTT
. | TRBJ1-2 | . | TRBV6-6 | CASSSSGLVGYGYTF | .
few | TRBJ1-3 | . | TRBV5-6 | CASSFGSPSGNTIYF | TGTGCCAGCAGCTTCGGGTCCCCCTCTGGAAACACCATATATTTT
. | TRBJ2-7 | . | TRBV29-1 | CSATESYEQYF | TGCAGCGCGACAGAGTCCTACGAGCAGTACTTC
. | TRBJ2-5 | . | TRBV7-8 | CASSRGSTDQETQYF | TGTGCCAGCAGCCGCGGTTCGACTGATCAAGAGACCCAGTACTTC
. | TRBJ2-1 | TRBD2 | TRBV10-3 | CAISEPGGGQDNEQFF | TGTGCCATCAGTGAGCCGGGGGGGGGCCAGGACAATGAGCAGTTCTTC
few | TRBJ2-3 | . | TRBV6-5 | CASGPGLHVSAQYF | TGTGCCAGCGGTCCGGGACTCCATGTTTCTGCGCAGTATTTT
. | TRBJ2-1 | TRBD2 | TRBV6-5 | CASSYSQAGGSEEQFF | TGTGCCAGCAGTTACTCGCAAGCGGGGGGCAGCGAGGAGCAGTTCTTC
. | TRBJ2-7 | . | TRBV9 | CASSADTSYEQYF | TGTGCCAGCAGCGCCGACACCTCCTACGAGCAGTACTTC
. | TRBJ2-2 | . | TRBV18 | CASSPRRTENTGELFF | TGTGCCAGCTCACCACGCAGGACAGAGAACACCGGGGAGCTGTTTTTT
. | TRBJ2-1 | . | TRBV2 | CASSEARRYNEQFF | TGTGCCAGCAGTGAAGCGCGTCGCTACAATGAGCAGTTCTTC
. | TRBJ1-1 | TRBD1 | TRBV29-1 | CSVRGQGLLGTEAFF | TGCAGCGTTCGGGGACAGGGGTTGCTGGGGACTGAAGCTTTCTTT
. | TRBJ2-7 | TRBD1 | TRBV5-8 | CASPFSGEQGAYEQYF | TGTGCCAGTCCATTTTCGGGGGAACAGGGGGCCTACGAGCAGTACTTC
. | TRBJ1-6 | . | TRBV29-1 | CSVPHPPTLAGLHF | TGCAGCGTCCCTCATCCCCCCACCCTTGCGGGCCTCCACTTT
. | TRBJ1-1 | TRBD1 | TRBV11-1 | CASSQDRATEAFF | TGTGCCAGCAGCCAAGACAGGGCCACTGAAGCTTTCTTT
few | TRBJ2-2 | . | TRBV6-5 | CASSYSIRDTGELFF | TGTGCCAGCAGTTACTCGATCAGGGACACCGGGGAGCTGTTTTTT